This entry concerns a single T cell receptor (beta chain). As yet, its antigen is unknown. UMIs and sample barcodes were carried by the TCR alpha and TCR beta cDNA libraries that 5'RACE produced using constant-segment primers. TCRdb used MiXCR to reprocess the 5' RACE reads, holding one entry per CDR3 protein. The data contain tens of thousands of distinct CDR3 sequences, more than 7% of them seen just once; the ten biggest clones take up less than 1.5%. The data stem from a study of T-cell memory formation after mild COVID-19. Study-wide results and limits: There was no confirmation that second-wave clones peaking on day 37 were SARS-CoV-2 specific. A second wave expanding day 15 to 37 was CD4+-biased; contracting clones were balanced.

Per germline, CDR1 SGDLS and CDR2 YYNGEE. V was pared by 5 bases and J by 5 bases, with 6 bases of the junction left unmatched. This CDR3 has 13 amino acids. The origin of this receptor is a man aged 18-30 years who had mild COVID-19 (a few samples of this study predate the infection). Cell type and time point are not known. The genes are TRBV9 and TRBJ2-5; TRBD2 matches at 7 bases. Specimen: PBMCs or a T cell subset sorted from them (not recorded which). CDR3 loop: CASSSDGRETQYF. The CDR3 region has the DNA TGTGCCAGCAGTTCCGACGGGAGGGAGACCCAGTACTTC. The variable domain in full, completed from reference TRBV9 and TRBJ2-5, reads DSGVTQTPKHLITATGQRVTLRCSPRSGDLSVYWYQQSLDQGLQFLIQYYNGEERAKGNILERFSAQQFPDLHSELNLSSLELGDSALYFCASSSDGRETQYFGPGTRLLVL.